The entry below gives a single T cell receptor beta chain sequence along with its context. This entry comes from a study of Tregs in tolerant kidney transplant recipients. The nonmyeloablative bone marrow transplants came from related graft donors, with transient mixed chimerism. Data came from immunoSEQ multiplex PCR; TCRdb stores just in-frame clones and leaves some out. The sample has fewer than 55,000 clones, approximately 90% seen once; the top ten hold about 16%. Germline V gives CDR1 LGHNA, CDR2 YSLEER. This CDR3 comprises 15 residues. With 0 bases removed from V and 4 bases from J, the gap between germline ends came to 12 bases.

The rearrangement links TRBV4-3 to TRBJ2-5; weak D call: TRBD1 (7 bases). This sequence was found in a human patient who received a combined kidney and bone marrow transplant. The T cells may come from the graft donor. This specimen was CD8+ T cells from blood (PBMCs), taken 12 months after the transplant. CDR3 residues: CASSQDRGVSETQYF. The CDR3 DNA is TGCGCCAGCAGCCAAGACAGGGGGGTATCAGAGACCCAGTACTTC.